The subject of this entry is one T cell receptor (beta chain). Its antigen is not known. The data belong to a study of cytomegalovirus exposure and HLA in healthy donors. Findings and caveats of the study: Overall, roughly 150 TCR beta chains were annotated as cytomegalovirus-associated.

PCR amplification relied on 60 Vbeta primers (plus 13 Jbeta primers). The protocol was immunoSEQ multiplex PCR, while the TCRdb copy is restricted to in-frame clones and leaves out a portion. The data contain about 150,000 clones, about four fifths of them singletons. Between the trimmed V and J ends, which lost 6 bases and 4 bases, there was a span of 12 bases. The CDR3 covers 14 residues. CDR1 is MDHEN, CDR2 SYDVKM, per germline. The chain joins TRBV28 to TRBJ1-4; TRBD1 is a possible D gene (5 bases). Specimen: PBMCs. The receptor was derived from a man aged 18 to 35 in good health and CMV-seronegative. CDR3 loop: CASSLWGDNEKLFF. CDR3 nucleotides: TGTGCCAGCAGCTTGTGGGGGGATAATGAAAAACTGTTTTTT. The variable domain in full, completed from reference TRBV28 and TRBJ1-4, reads DVKVTQSSRYLVKRTGEKVFLECVQDMDHENMFWYRQDPGLGLRLIYFSYDVKMKEKGDIPEGYSVSREKKERFSLILESASTNQTSMYLCASSLWGDNEKLFFGSGTQLSVL.